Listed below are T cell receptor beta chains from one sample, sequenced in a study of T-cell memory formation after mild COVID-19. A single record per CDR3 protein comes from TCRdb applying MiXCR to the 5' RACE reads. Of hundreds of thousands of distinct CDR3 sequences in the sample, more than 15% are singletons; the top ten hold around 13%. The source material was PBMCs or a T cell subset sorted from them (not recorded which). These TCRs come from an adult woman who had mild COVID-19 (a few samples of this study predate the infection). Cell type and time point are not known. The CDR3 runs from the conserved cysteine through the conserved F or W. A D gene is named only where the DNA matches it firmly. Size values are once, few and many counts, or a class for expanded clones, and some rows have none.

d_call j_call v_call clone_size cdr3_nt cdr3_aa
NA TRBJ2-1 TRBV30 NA TGTGCCTGGAGGGGGAGTATTAACCAGTTCTTC CAWRGSINQFF
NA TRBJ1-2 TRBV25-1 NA TGTGCCAGCAGTCAGGACGGACCCTATGGCTACACCTTC CASSQDGPYGYTF
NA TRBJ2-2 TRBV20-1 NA TGCAGTGCCCTACGGACTAACGGGAGTTTCGGGTCCGGGGAGCTGTTTTTT CSALRTNGSFGSGELFF
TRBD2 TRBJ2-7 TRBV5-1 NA TGCGCCAGCAGCCCGGCGGCGGGAGGGTCATACGAGCAGTACTTC CASSPAAGGSYEQYF
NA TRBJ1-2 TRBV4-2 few TGTGCCAGCAGCCAAGATAGGTTAGGGTACGGCTACACCTTC CASSQDRLGYGYTF
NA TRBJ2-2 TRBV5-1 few TGCGCCAGCAGCGGAACGGGTGGTTTAACCGGGGAGCTGTTTTTT CASSGTGGLTGELFF
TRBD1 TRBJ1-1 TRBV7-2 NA TGTGCCAGCAGACCTACCGGACAGGGGCGGACTGAAGCTTTCTTT CASRPTGQGRTEAFF
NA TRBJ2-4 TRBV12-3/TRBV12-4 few TGTGCCAGCAGTTTGCGACAGACCCCGGCCGACATTCAGTACTTC CASSLRQTPADIQYF
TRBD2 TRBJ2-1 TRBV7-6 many TGTGCCAGCAGCTTAGAAGCGGGAGTAAACAATGAGCAGTTCTTC CASSLEAGVNNEQFF
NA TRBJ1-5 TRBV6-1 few TGTGCCAGCAGGAAAGAAGGGGATCAGCCCCAGCATTTT CASRKEGDQPQHF
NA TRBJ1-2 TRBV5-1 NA TGCGCCAGCAGCCCTATTGGGATTCCGGAGCCCCTGCCTGGCTACACCTTC CASSPIGIPEPLPGYTF
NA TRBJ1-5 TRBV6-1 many TGTGCCAGCAGTGAAGCGGTGGTGCAGGGACAGCCCCAGCATTTT CASSEAVVQGQPQHF
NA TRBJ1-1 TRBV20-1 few TGCAGTGCTAGTGAGTCAGAACGAAACACTGAAGCTTTCTTT CSASESERNTEAFF
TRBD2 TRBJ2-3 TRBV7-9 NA TGTGCCAGCAGCTCCCCTAGCGGGGGGGCAGTTACGCAGTATTTT CASSSPSGGAVTQYF
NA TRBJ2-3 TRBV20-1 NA TGCAGTGCCAACAGGGTCGGGGAGGGCCTCGCTAAGTATTTT CSANRVGEGLAKYF
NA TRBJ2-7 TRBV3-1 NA TGTGCCAGCAGCCAATCAGCAGTCCCCGAGCAGTACTTC CASSQSAVPEQYF
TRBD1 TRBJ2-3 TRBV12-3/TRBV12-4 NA TGTGCCAGCACCCGGGACAGGGTTACAGATACGCAGTATTTT CASTRDRVTDTQYF
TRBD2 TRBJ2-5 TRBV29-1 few TGCAGCGTTGAGTTGGGGACTAGCGGGGGGATGACGCAAGAGACCCAGTACTTC CSVELGTSGGMTQETQYF
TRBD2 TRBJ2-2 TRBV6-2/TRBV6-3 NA TGTGCCAGCAGTTTTCCGAGCGGGAGAGGAACCGGGGAGCTGTTTTTT CASSFPSGRGTGELFF
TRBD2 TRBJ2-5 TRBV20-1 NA TGCAGTGCTAGACGAATCGGGAGGTACCAAGAGACCCAGTACTTC CSARRIGRYQETQYF
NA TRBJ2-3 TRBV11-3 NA TGTGCCAGCAGTGGGTCGGGGGGCCGCACAGATACGCAGTATTTT CASSGSGGRTDTQYF
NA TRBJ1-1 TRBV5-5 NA TGTGCCAGCAGCTTGGAGGTTCAGGCGAACACTGAAGCTTTCTTT CASSLEVQANTEAFF
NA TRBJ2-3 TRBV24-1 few TGTGCCACCAGTGATGCAGGGTTGGATACGCAGTATTTT CATSDAGLDTQYF
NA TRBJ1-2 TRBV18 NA TGTGCCAGCTCACCACCGGGGCACGATGGCTACACCTTC CASSPPGHDGYTF
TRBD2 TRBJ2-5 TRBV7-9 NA TGTGCCAGCAGCTTAGGTCAAGCGGGGGAGCAAGAGACCCAGTACTTC CASSLGQAGEQETQYF